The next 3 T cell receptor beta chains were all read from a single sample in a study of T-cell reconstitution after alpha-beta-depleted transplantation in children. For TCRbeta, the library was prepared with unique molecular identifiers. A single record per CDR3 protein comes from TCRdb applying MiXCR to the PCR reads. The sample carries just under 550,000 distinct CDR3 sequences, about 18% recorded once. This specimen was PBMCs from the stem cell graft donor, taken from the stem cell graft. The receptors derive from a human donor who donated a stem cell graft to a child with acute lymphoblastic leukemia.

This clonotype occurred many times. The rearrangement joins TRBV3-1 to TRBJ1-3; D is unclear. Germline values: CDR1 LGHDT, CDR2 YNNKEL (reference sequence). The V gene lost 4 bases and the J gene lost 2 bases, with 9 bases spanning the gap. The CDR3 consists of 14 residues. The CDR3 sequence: CASSLGGAGNTIYF. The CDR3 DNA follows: TGTGCCAGCAGCCTCGGCGGAGCTGGAAACACCATATATTTT. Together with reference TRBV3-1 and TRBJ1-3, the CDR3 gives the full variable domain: DTAVSQTPKYLVTQMGNDKSIKCEQNLGHDTMYWYKQDSKKFLKIMFSYNNKELIINETVPNRFSPKSPDKAHLNLHINSLELGDSAVYFCASSLGGAGNTIYFGEGSWLTVV.

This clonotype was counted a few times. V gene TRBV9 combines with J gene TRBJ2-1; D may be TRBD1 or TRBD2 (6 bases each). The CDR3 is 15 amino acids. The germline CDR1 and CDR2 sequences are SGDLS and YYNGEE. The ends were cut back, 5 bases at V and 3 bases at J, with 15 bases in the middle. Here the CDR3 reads CASSSQGGNYNEQFF. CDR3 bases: TGTGCCAGCAGTTCCCAAGGGGGGAACTACAATGAGCAGTTCTTC.

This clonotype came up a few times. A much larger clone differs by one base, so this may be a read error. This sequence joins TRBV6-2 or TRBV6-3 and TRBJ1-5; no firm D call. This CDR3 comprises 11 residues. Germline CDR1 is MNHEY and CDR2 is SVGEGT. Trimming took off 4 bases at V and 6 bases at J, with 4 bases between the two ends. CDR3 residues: CASSSGQPQHF. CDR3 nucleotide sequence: TGTGCCAGCAGTTCGGGTCAGCCCCAGCATTTT.